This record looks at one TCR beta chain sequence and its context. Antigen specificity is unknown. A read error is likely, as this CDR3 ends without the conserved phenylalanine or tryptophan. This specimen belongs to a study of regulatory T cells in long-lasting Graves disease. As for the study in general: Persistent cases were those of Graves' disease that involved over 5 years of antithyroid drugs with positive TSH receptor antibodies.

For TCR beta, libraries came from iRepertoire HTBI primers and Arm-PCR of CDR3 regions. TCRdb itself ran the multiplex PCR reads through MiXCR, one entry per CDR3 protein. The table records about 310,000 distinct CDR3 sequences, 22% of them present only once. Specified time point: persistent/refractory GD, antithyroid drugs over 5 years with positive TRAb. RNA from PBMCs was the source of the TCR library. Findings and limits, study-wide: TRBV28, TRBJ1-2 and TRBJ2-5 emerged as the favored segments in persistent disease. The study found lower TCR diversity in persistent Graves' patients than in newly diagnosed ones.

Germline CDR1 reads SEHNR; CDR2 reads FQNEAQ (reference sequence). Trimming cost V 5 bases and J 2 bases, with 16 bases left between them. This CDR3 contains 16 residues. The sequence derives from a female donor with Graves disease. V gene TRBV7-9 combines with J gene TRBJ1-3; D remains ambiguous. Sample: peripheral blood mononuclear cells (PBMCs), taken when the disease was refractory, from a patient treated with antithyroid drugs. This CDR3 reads CASSPLMEGTGNTIYS. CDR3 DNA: TGTGCCAGCAGCCCCCTTATGGAGGGTACTGGAAACACCATATATTCT.